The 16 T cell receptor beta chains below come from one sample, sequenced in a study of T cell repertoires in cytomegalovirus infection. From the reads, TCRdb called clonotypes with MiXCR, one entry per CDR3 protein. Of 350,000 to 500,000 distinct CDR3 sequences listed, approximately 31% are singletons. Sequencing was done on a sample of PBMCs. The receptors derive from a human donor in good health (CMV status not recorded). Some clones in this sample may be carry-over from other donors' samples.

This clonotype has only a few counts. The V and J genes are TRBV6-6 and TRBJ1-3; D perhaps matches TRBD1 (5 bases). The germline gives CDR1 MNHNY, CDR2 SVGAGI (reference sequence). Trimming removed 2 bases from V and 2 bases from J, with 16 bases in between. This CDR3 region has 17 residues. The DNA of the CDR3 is TGTGCCAGCAGTTACGCTAACACAGGATCCCCTGGAAACACCATATATTTT. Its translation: CASSYANTGSPGNTIYF.

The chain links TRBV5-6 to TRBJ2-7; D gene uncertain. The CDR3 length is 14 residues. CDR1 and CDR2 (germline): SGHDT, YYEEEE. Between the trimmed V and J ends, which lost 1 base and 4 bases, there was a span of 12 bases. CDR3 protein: CASSLRARVYEQYF. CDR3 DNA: TGTGCCAGCAGCTTGAGGGCTCGGGTATACGAGCAGTACTTC.

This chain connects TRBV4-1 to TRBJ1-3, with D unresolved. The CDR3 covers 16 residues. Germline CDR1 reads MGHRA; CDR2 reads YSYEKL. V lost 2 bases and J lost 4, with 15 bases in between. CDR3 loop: CASSQLFGSTGNTIYF. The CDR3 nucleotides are TGCGCCAGCAGCCAACTCTTCGGTAGTACAGGAAACACCATATATTTT.

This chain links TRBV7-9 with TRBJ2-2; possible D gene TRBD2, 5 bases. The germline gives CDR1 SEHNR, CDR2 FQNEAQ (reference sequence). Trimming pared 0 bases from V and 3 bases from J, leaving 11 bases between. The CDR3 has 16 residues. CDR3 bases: TGTGCCAGCAGCTTAGCGGGGAGCCCGGACACCGGGGAGCTGTTTTTT. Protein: CASSLAGSPDTGELFF.

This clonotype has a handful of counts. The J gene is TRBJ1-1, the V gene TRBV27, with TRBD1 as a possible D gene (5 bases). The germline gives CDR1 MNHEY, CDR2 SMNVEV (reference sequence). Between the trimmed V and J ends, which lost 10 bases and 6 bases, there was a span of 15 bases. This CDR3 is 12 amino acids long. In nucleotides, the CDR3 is TGTGCCACAGGGCTAATCGGGTCTGAAGCTTTCTTT. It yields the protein CATGLIGSEAFF.

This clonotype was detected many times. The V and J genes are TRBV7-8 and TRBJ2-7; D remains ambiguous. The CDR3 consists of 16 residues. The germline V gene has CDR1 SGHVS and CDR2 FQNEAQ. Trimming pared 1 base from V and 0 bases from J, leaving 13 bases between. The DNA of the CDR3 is TGTGCCAGCAGCTTAGTGGTAGCTTCGAGCTCCTACGAGCAGTACTTC. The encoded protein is CASSLVVASSSYEQYF.

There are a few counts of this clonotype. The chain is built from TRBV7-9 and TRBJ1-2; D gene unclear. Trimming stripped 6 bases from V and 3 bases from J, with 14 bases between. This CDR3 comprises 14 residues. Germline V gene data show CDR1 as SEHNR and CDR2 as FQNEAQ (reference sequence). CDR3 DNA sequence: TGTGCCAGCAGTCCTCTCTCCAGCGACTATGGCTACACCTTC. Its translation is CASSPLSSDYGYTF.

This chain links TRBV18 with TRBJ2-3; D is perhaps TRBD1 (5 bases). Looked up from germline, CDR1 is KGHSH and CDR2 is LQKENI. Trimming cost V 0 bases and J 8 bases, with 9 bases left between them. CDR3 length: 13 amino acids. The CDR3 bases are TGTGCCAGCTCACCACCTCCCCAGGGTACGCAGTATTTT. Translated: CASSPPPQGTQYF. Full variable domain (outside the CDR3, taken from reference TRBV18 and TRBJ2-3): NAGVMQNPRHLVRRRGQEARLRCSPMKGHSHVYWYRQLPEEGLKFMVYLQKENIIDESGMPKERFSAEFPKEGPSILRIQQVVRGDSAAYFCASSPPPQGTQYFGPGTRLTVL.

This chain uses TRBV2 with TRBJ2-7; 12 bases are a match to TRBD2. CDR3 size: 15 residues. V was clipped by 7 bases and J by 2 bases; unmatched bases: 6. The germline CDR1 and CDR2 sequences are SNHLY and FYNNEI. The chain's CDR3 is CASTSTSGGAYEQYF. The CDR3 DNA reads TGTGCCAGCACTTCGACTAGCGGGGGAGCCTACGAGCAGTACTTC.

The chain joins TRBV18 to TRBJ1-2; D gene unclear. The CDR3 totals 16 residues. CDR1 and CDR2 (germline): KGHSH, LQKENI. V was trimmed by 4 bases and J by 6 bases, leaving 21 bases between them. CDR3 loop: CASSQSGGNLLDGYTF. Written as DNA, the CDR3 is TGTGCCAGCTCACAATCGGGAGGGAATCTCCTGGATGGCTACACCTTC.

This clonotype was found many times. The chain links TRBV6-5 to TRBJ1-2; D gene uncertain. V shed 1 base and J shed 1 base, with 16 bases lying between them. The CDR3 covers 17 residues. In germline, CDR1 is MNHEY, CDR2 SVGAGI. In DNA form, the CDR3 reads TGTGCCAGCAGTTACTTATGGCAAATAGGCATTAACTATGGCTACACCTTC. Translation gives CASSYLWQIGINYGYTF.

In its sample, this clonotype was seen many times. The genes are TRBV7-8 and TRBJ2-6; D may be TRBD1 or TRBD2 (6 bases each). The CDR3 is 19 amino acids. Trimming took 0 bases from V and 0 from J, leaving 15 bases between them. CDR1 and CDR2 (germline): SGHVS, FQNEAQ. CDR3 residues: CASSLARDIFFSGANVLTF. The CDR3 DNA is TGTGCCAGCAGCTTAGCGCGGGACATCTTCTTCTCTGGGGCCAACGTCCTGACTTTC. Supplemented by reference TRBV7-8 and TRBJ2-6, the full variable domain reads GAGVSQSPRYKVAKRGQDVALRCDPISGHVSLFWYQQALGQGPEFLTYFQNEAQLDKSGLPSDRFFAERPEGSVSTLKIQRTQQEDSAVYLCASSLARDIFFSGANVLTFGAGSRLTVL.

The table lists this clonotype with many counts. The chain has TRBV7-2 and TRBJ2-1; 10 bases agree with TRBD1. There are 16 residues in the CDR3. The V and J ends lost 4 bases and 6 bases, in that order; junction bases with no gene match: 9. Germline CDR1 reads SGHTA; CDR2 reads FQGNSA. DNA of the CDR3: TGTGCCAGCAGCTCCCCGGGACAGGGGACTCCCAATGAGCAGTTCTTC. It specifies CASSSPGQGTPNEQFF.

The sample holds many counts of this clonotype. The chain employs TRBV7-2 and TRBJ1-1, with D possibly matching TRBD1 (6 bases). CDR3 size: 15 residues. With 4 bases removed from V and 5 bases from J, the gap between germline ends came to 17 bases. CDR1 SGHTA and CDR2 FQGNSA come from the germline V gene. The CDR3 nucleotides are TGTGCCAGCAGCTCTTCACAGGGAATGGGGACTGAAGCTTTCTTT. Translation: CASSSSQGMGTEAFF. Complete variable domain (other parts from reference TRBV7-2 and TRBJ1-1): GAGVSQSPSNKVTEKGKDVELRCDPISGHTALYWYRQSLGQGLEFLIYFQGNSAPDKSGLPSDRFSAERTGGSVSTLTIQRTQQEDSAVYLCASSSSQGMGTEAFFGQGTRLTVV.

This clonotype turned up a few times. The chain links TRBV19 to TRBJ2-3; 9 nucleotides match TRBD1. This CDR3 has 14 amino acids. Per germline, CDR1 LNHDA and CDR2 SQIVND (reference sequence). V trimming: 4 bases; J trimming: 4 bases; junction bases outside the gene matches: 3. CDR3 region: CASSKGQGPDTQYF. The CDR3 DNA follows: TGTGCCAGTAGTAAGGGACAGGGACCAGATACGCAGTATTTT.

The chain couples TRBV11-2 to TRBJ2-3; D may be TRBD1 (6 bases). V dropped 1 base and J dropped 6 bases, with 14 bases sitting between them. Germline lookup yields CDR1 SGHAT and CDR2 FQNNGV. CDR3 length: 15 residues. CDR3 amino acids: CASSLGAGDGDTQYF. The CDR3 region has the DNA TGTGCCAGCAGCTTAGGGGCAGGGGATGGGGATACGCAGTATTTT.